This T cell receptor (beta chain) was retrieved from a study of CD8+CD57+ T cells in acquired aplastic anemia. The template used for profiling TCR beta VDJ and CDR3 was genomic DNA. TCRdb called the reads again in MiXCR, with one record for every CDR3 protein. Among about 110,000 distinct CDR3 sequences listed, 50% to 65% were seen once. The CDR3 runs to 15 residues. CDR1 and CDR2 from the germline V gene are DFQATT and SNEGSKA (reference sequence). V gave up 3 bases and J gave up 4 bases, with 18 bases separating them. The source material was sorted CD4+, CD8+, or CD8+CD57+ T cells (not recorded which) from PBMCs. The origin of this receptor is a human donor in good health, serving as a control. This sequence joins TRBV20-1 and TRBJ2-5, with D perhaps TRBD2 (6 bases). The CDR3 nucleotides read TGCAGTGCTAGCCGCGGAGGGACCGCACCAGAGACCCAGTACTTC. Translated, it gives CSASRGGTAPETQYF.